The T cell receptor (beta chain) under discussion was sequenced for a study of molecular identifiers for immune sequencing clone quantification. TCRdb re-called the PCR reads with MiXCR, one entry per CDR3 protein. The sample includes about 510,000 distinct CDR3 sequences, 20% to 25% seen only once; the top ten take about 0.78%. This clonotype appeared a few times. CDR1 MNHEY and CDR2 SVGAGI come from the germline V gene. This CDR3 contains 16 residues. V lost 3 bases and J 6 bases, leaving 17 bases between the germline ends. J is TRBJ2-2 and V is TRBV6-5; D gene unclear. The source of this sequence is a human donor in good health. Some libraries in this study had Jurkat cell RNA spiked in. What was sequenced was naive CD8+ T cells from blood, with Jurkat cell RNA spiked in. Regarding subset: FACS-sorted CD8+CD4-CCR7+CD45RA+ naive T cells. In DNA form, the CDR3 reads TGTGCCAGCAGTTATACGGTCGGCGCCAGATCCGGGGAGCTGTTTTTT. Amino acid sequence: CASSYTVGARSGELFF.